This T cell receptor beta chain is from a study of radiation and T cells in renal cell carcinoma. Specified time point: blood 2 weeks post-SBRT. Treatment defined: 15 Gy SBRT to primary tumor, nephrectomy 4 weeks later. Turning to this clone: Its cognate antigen is unknown.

Data came from immunoSEQ multiplex PCR; TCRdb stores just in-frame clones and leaves some out. Of about 150,000 clones detected, roughly 90% appear once; the ten largest clones hold roughly 13%. Study-level findings and limits: Baseline intratumoral clonotype presence is unknown without pretreatment biopsies. Top tumor clonotypes rose in blood 2 weeks post-radiation, then contracted.

This sample comprised blood, obtained from a patient whose treatment included radiotherapy and nephrectomy. This receptor was identified in a woman in her forties or fifties with renal cell carcinoma.

The CDR3 here is CASSPGNTIYF. CDR3 nucleotide sequence: TGTGCCAGCTCACCGGGAAACACCATATATTTT. The V gene is TRBV18, the J gene TRBJ1-3; D not resolved. Trimming shortened V by 3 bases and J by 4 bases, and 1 base separated the two germline ends. Germline V gene data show CDR1 as KGHSH and CDR2 as LQKENI. This CDR3 is 11 amino acids long.